This T cell receptor beta chain was identified in a study of beta chain features in type 1 diabetes. This clone was seen a handful of times. The whole isolated RNA underwent reverse transcription, so sequencing captured expressed TCRB transcripts. Generated by immunoSEQ multiplex PCR, the TCRdb table keeps only in-frame clones and is missing some. The profile shows 130,000 to 150,000 clones, about 44% of them singletons. The sequence was collected from a man younger than 30 in good health. Sequencing was carried out using Tregs from blood.

CDR3 sequence (DNA): TGTGCCAGCAGACTAGCGGGGGGCAGGGAGAGGGATTGGGCTTTCTTT. Translated: CASRLAGGRERDWAFF. This rearrangement joins TRBV28 to TRBJ1-1, with a possible D match to TRBD1 (6 bases). Per the germline V gene, CDR1 is MDHEN and CDR2 is SYDVKM. This CDR3 has 16 residues. V gave up 6 bases and J gave up 11 bases, with 28 bases separating them.